This TCR beta chain is drawn from a study of cytomegalovirus exposure and HLA in healthy donors (dated by TCRdb to about 2017). A note on the overall study: An earlier analysis of some 550 of the donors reported about 250 Gb of sequence data and around 120 million unique TCR beta sequences from 150 million to 200 million T cells. An early release covering just under 650 HLA-typed donors comprised approximately 300 gigabases of sequencing data and 85 million to 100 million unique TCR sequences. Of the 350 to 400 genotyped donors, about 80% fell in the genetic ancestry cluster associated with self-reported Caucasian donors. The study aimed to test whether signatures of past pathogen exposure could be identified by cataloging public T cell receptors. The study used immunosequencing to profile the T cell repertoires of about 670 subjects and linked those repertoires to cytomegalovirus serostatus. In addition to the first cohort of 650 to 800 subjects, a separate validation cohort of 130 or so different subjects was used. To predict cytomegalovirus infection status, the study combined high-throughput TCR immunosequencing, statistical association of individual TCRs with disease status, and machine learning. A later analysis re-analyzed previously published TCR beta repertoires from roughly 690 donors and added high-resolution HLA genotyping to study TCR occurrence patterns. In the later analysis, no new phenotypic data were used to find candidate immune exposures; instead, reliance was placed on TCR beta sequences and their occurrence across donors. In an earlier analysis of a few hundred of the donors, high-throughput TCR beta sequencing was used to judge whether each TCR beta V gene segment behaved as functional or pseudogenic. Alongside the repertoire data, information on donor age, sex, ethnicity and CMV serostatus was compiled. A later genetic analysis took genome-wide SNP genotypes for about three fifths of the 666 donors and used that subset as a discovery cohort. Every discovery cohort repertoire had been produced on one sequencing platform. HLA typing covered class I and class II loci at four-digit resolution. Typing coverage differed by locus: A, B, C, DRB1 and DQB1 were typed in roughly 629-640 donors, DQA1 in 522, DPA1 in some 600, and DPB1 in approximately 450. Roughly five DR-DQ haplotypes were handled as single units for association and clustering, since linkage in the cohort was strong. Among 350 to 400 genotyped donors of the cohort, an average of about 240,000 unique TCR beta nucleotide sequences were sequenced per donor, around 20% of them non-productive.

Overall study outcomes, separate from this receptor: A later analysis found that most CMV-associated TCR beta chains appeared HLA-restricted, with HLA associations seemingly driven largely by CMV exposure. In a later genetic analysis, fewer N-insertions in productive TCRs were reported among donors in an Asian-associated ancestry cluster than the roughly 640-donor mean. An association between a missense DCLRE1C variant and V-gene and J-gene trimming of TCR beta chains was found in a later genetic analysis and replicated in an independent cohort. At a false discovery rate of 0.05, a later analysis linked 15,000 to 20,000 TCR beta sequences to specific HLA alleles. A later analysis found that TCR association rates varied across HLA loci, with DRB1 alleles showing the most associated TCRs and HLA-C alleles the fewest. Most TCR sequences were observed very rarely across donors, whereas some public TCRs were present in many individuals. Because the 87-base-pair reads could not distinguish some IMGT-functional V segments, including TRBV6-2 and TRBV6-3, those segments were excluded. Immune exposure information for the cohort was limited to CMV serostatus. In the study, approximately 150 TCR beta chains were listed as associated with cytomegalovirus. Only TCR beta chains were sequenced in this cohort, and the absence of alpha or paired-chain data limited detectable features. A cluster of highly shared sequence variants was judged likely to represent a technical artifact of the sequencing pipeline. The earlier analysis of approximately 560 of the donors excluded 15 to 20 rarely observed V segments, including chromosome 9 orphons, because counts were too low. Presence/absence analyses assumed roughly uniform sequencing depth across donors, an assumption that may not hold. In a later analysis, HLA-associated TCR beta chains were found to be more clonally expanded and to have lower generation probabilities than equally common non-associated chains. Correlated functional status among segregating V segments might be attributable to linkage disequilibrium, but an unknown experimental factor could not be ruled out. Several of the top co-occurrence clusters appeared to be linked to parvovirus B19, influenza, CMV and Epstein-Barr virus, according to a later analysis. Because HLA typing was unavailable for some donors at each locus, only the typed subset was used in association tests. Broadly in line with IMGT annotations, most TCR beta V segments showed up in productive rearrangements about 90% or about 30% of the time in an earlier analysis of several hundred of the donors. A further reported finding was that TCR beta sequences accurately predicted the HLA-A and HLA-B alleles for most subjects in the first cohort. In vitro tests confirmed that a few of the cytomegalovirus-associated TCR beta chains recognize cytomegalovirus antigens. Assigning TCR associations to individual alleles was difficult when HLA alleles, especially DR and DQ, strongly co-occurred. The classifier was reported to diagnose cytomegalovirus status with high specificity and sensitivity in both the original cohort and the validation cohort. The authors suggested that the approach could potentially be generalized to other disease states and immunological phenotypes.

About this clone: No cognate antigen has been identified for it. No base-level quality is on record; no much larger clone is a single base apart.

Trimming removed 4 bases from V and 9 bases from J, leaving 9 bases between the germline ends. Including cysteine and phenylalanine, the CDR3 has 11 amino acids. Only the CDR3 part of the read is kept: 33 bases, read in frame from the first base. CDR1 and CDR2 are drawn from the germline V gene (reference sequence): LNHDA, SQIVND. The library came from the immunoSEQ multiplex PCR assay. The multiplex PCR relied on a mix of 60 forward primers for TCR Vbeta segments and 13 reverse primers for TCR Jbeta segments. The CDR3 region of rearranged TCR beta genes was amplified from genomic DNA by a multiplex PCR assay. The amplified TCR beta libraries were sequenced on the Illumina HiSeq System as 87-base-pair reads. As for how the authors treated the data: Across the roughly 640 repertoires, a later analysis counted some 81 million unique TCR beta chains, approximately 12 million of which were shared by at least two donors. A nearest-neighbor algorithm error-corrected the raw reads and collapsed the reads into unique sequences, merging closely related sequences to remove PCR and sequencing errors. V, D and J gene segments were assigned by aligning CDR3 sequences to IMGT reference sequences. For a sequence to be retained, a match of at least six nucleotides was required to both a V gene segment and a J gene segment. A rearrangement counted as productive if the CDR3 had no stop codons and remained in frame with V and J, and every other rearrangement counted as non-productive. CDR3 was defined according to IMGT convention as the region running from the second conserved V-encoded cysteine to the conserved J-encoded phenylalanine. The earlier analysis of approximately 500 of the donors excluded sequences that lacked an unambiguous match to a single V gene segment. In an earlier analysis of several hundred of the donors, V segments were called functional above 56.7% productive rearrangements and were called segregating when the between-donor standard deviation exceeded 5%. A statistical classification framework was built to diagnose cytomegalovirus status from the catalog of TCR beta chain sequences. In a later analysis, TCR nucleotide sequences were compared against IMGT/GENE-DB human TR gene sequences so that V and J genes could be assigned. A later analysis assigned CDR3 sequences and most-parsimonious VDJ recombination scenarios with the TCRdist pipeline. In a later analysis, each TCR beta chain was defined by its CDR3 amino acid sequence together with its V-gene family, and reads without a unique V-gene family were excluded. As a way to deal with suspected cross-contamination and a sequencing artifact, a later analysis dropped roughly 600 nucleotide sequences that were highly shared and had low generation probability. A later analysis calculated a clonal expansion index for each public chain from normalized within-repertoire ranks of inferred template counts. A later analysis computed generation probabilities with a VDJ recombination model fitted to out-of-frame rearrangements, and checked the results against IGoR. In a later analysis, TCR-TCR, TCR-HLA and TCR-CMV co-occurrence was scored with hypergeometric tests, and a repertoire-size bias correction was applied to TCR pairs. In a later analysis, false discovery rates were estimated by permuting HLA or CMV assignments 20 times. In a later analysis, co-occurring TCRs were grouped using DBSCAN, and TCRdist sequence similarity was added for clustering within HLA-allele-positive subsets. Repertoires with fewer than 30,000 or more than 120,000 public chains, plus five repertoires with anomalous nucleotide sharing, were excluded from co-occurrence clustering. TCRdb re-hosts the immuneACCESS table, in-frame sequences only. Its copies lack some clones; in the studies checked, an unresolved V gene accounts for under half of them, and the cause for the rest is not known. V, J and clone size derive from that table, while D and trimming were established from the DNA sequence. For this sample there are some 150,000 clones; 82% appear just once. 3.4% of the sample belongs to the ten largest clones.

The cohort was made up of under 800 healthy bone marrow donors. At the time of sampling, every cohort member was nominally healthy, though immune exposures that went unrecorded were likely present. The donor tested CMV seronegative, placing the donor among the approximately 400 seronegative members of the cohort. Each donor provided a peripheral blood sample, and peripheral blood mononuclear cells were used for TCR beta sequencing. Genomic DNA extraction from the blood cell samples was performed with the Qiagen DNeasy Blood Extraction Kit. The TCR sequence derives from a male donor in good health and CMV-seronegative. This chain is built from TRBV19 and TRBJ1-2, with the D gene not clear enough to name. Material: PBMCs. At the DNA level, the sequence is TGTGCCAGTAGTAGTCTAATACGCTACACCTTC. This is translated as CASSSLIRYTF.